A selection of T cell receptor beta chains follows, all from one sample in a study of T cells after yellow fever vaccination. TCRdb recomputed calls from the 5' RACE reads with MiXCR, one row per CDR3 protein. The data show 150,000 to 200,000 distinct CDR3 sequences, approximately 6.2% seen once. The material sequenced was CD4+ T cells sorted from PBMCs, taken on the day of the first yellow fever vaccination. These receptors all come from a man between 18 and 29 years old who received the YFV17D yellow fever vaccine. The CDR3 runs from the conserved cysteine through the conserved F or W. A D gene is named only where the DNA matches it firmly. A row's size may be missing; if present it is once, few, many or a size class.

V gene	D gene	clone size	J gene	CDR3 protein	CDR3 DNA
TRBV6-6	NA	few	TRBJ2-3	CASSYSNTDTQYF	TGTGCCAGCAGTTACTCGAATACAGATACGCAGTATTTT
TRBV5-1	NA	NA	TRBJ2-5	CASSFRDGNQETQYF	TGCGCCAGCAGCTTTAGGGACGGAAACCAAGAGACCCAGTACTTC
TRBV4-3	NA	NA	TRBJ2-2	CASSQSAVGELFF	TGCGCCAGCAGCCAGTCAGCCGTCGGGGAGCTGTTTTTT
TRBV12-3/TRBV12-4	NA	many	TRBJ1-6	CASTFSPADSPLHF	TGTGCCAGCACCTTTTCCCCGGCAGATTCACCCCTCCACTTT
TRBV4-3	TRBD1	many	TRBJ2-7	CASSLGTGTGGSREQYF	TGCGCCAGCAGCTTGGGTACCGGGACAGGGGGCTCTCGTGAGCAGTACTTC
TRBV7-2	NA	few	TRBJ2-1	CASSLNTDIPRFF	TGTGCCAGCAGCCTGAATACCGACATACCCCGGTTCTTC
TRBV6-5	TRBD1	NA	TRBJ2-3	CASSYMPLTGNIEF	TGTGCCAGCAGTTACATGCCCCTGACAGGGAATATAGAATTT
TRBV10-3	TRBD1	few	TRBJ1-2	CAIRKNRGTNLNYGYTF	TGTGCCATCAGAAAAAACAGGGGAACAAACCTTAACTATGGCTACACCTTC
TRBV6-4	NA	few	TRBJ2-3	CASSPRWADTQYF	TGTGCCAGCAGTCCTCGGTGGGCAGATACGCAGTATTTT
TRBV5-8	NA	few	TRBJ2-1	CASSLGTASYNEQFF	TGTGCCAGCAGCTTGGGGACAGCCTCCTACAATGAGCAGTTCTTC
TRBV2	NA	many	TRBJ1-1	CASSPSGLGETEAFF	TGTGCCAGCAGTCCCTCAGGGCTCGGGGAGACTGAAGCTTTCTTT
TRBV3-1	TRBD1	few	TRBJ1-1	CASSYIIGQGGTEAFF	TGTGCCAGCAGCTATATCATCGGACAGGGGGGCACTGAAGCTTTCTTT
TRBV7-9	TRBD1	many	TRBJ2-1	CASSLNLGQGAFF	TGTGCCAGCAGCCTCAACCTTGGACAGGGGGCGTTCTTC
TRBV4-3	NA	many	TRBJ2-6	CASSQEVSGANVLTF	TGCGCCAGCAGCCAAGAGGTATCTGGGGCCAACGTCCTGACTTTC
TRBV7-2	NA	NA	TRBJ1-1	CASSFRFGETEAFF	TGTGCCAGCAGCTTTCGTTTCGGCGAGACTGAAGCTTTCTTT
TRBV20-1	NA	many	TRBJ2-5	CSVRERTSKETQYF	TGCAGTGTGAGGGAAAGGACTTCAAAAGAGACCCAGTACTTC
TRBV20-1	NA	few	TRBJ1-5	CSARDRDRGNQPQHF	TGCAGTGCTCGAGACCGGGACCGGGGGAATCAGCCCCAGCATTTT
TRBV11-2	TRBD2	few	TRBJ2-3	CASSLLTSGGPDTQYF	TGTGCCAGCAGCCTGTTAACTAGCGGGGGACCAGATACGCAGTATTTT